The sequence of this TCR beta chain was determined in a study of immune characterization of retroperitoneal liposarcoma. From germline, CDR1 is SGHTA and CDR2 FQGNSA. V shed 0 bases and J 3 bases; nucleotides not matched to a gene: 5. The CDR3 is made up of 16 amino acids. Each CDR3 protein is one row after TCRdb ran MiXCR on the PCR reads. Of more than 4,500 distinct CDR3 sequences listed, around 33% are singletons. This clonotype was counted only a few times. V gene TRBV7-2 combines with J gene TRBJ2-7; TRBD2 agrees at 10 bases. This receptor was obtained from a female donor with retroperitoneal liposarcoma. The sequenced sample was tumor tissue. The CDR3 is CASSLARASGSYEQYF. In nucleotides, the CDR3 is TGTGCCAGCAGCTTAGCGCGAGCTAGCGGGAGCTACGAGCAGTACTTC. Combining the CDR3 with reference TRBV7-2 and TRBJ2-7 gives the whole variable domain GAGVSQSPSNKVTEKGKDVELRCDPISGHTALYWYRQSLGQGLEFLIYFQGNSAPDKSGLPSDRFSAERTGGSVSTLTIQRTQQEDSAVYLCASSLARASGSYEQYFGPGTRLTVT.